This is a list of T cell receptor beta chains from one sample in a study of T cells in localized non-small cell lung cancer. TCRdb's copy holds only in-frame clones and misses some; the assay was immunoSEQ multiplex PCR. The top ten clones hold 0.73% of a sample with roughly 30,000 clones, roughly 94% of them seen once. Sequencing used peripheral blood, obtained before any cancer treatment. Receptor source: a woman aged 35-70 years with stage I lung adenocarcinoma. Both conserved end residues are part of each CDR3. A D gene is named only where the DNA matches it firmly. Rows give clone size only sometimes, using once, few, many, or a class for an expanded clone.

cdr3_aa cdr3_nt clone_size d_call j_call v_call
CASSLGPTETQYF TGTGCCAGCAGCTTAGGACCTACAGAGACCCAGTACTTC - - TRBJ2-5 TRBV7-3
CASSLTSGRNANYGYTF TGTGCCAGCAGCCTAACTTCGGGCAGGAACGCTAACTATGGCTACACCTTC - - TRBJ1-2 TRBV7-2
CASSTPTGYNEQFF TGTGCCAGCAGCACCCCGACAGGGTACAATGAGCAGTTCTTC - TRBD1 TRBJ2-1 TRBV5-5
CASSPQGYTEAFF TGTGCCAGCTCACCCCAGGGTTACACTGAAGCTTTCTTT - - TRBJ1-1 TRBV18
CASRDRGRDTEAFF TGTGCCAGTAGGGACAGGGGGCGCGACACTGAAGCTTTCTTT - TRBD1 TRBJ1-1 TRBV19
CASSIDHYTDTQYF TGTGCCAGTAGTATAGATCATTACACAGATACGCAGTATTTT - - TRBJ2-3 TRBV19
CASSYAGQSYEQYF TGTGCCAGCAGTTACGCGGGACAGAGCTACGAGCAGTACTTC - - TRBJ2-7 TRBV6-6
CASSFPGLNGYTF TGTGCCAGCAGCTTTCCTGGGCTAAATGGCTACACCTTC - - TRBJ1-2 TRBV5-6
CASSNELARGEQYF TGTGCCAGTAGTAATGAACTAGCTCGCGGCGAGCAGTACTTC - - TRBJ2-7 TRBV19
CASSILRGGKPYEQYF TGTGCCAGTAGTATATTAAGAGGGGGTAAACCCTACGAGCAGTACTTC - - TRBJ2-7 TRBV19
CASSLQRGGHGELFF TGTGCCAGCAGCTTACAGCGGGGGGGCCACGGGGAGCTGTTTTTT - TRBD2 TRBJ2-2 TRBV7-9
CASSLEGLTGELFF TGTGCCAGCAGCTTAGAGGGACTAACCGGGGAGCTGTTTTTT - TRBD2 TRBJ2-2 TRBV7-9
CASSRGQLNTEAFF TGTGCCAGCTCACGAGGACAGCTGAACACTGAAGCTTTCTTT - - TRBJ1-1 TRBV18
CASSFPGTADYEQYF TGCGCCAGCAGCTTCCCCGGGACAGCTGACTACGAGCAGTACTTC - TRBD1 TRBJ2-7 TRBV5-1
CASSYSMSGVPYEQYF TGTGCCAGCAGTTACTCGATGTCCGGGGTCCCCTACGAGCAGTACTTC - - TRBJ2-7 TRBV6-5
CASSLEVGGLLPEETQYF TGCGCCAGCAGCTTGGAGGTAGGAGGGCTACTACCTGAAGAGACCCAGTACTTC - - TRBJ2-5 TRBV5-1
CASSSGPLPGGTQYF TGTGCCAGCAGCTCCGGGCCCCTACCCGGAGGGACCCAGTACTTC - - TRBJ2-5 TRBV5-4
CASSPTSGYNEQFF TGTGCCAGCAGCCCGACTAGCGGATACAATGAGCAGTTCTTC - TRBD2 TRBJ2-1 TRBV11-2
CASSVDLKGYTF TGTGCCAGCAGCGTAGATCTGAAGGGCTACACCTTC few - TRBJ1-2 TRBV9
CATGGYLNEQFF TGTGCCACCGGCGGCTATCTCAATGAGCAGTTCTTC - - TRBJ2-1 TRBV15
CSAIQGGEQYF TGCAGTGCGATACAGGGGGGAGAGCAGTACTTC - TRBD1 TRBJ2-7 TRBV20-1
CASTQDLHNTEAFF TGTGCCAGCACTCAGGATTTGCACAACACTGAAGCTTTCTTT - - TRBJ1-1 TRBV18
CASSLGAGGMRDTQYF TGTGCCAGCAGCTTAGGAGCGGGGGGGATGAGAGATACGCAGTATTTT - TRBD2 TRBJ2-3 TRBV7-2
CASSRQSSYNEQFF TGTGCCAGCAGCCGACAGAGCTCCTACAATGAGCAGTTCTTC - - TRBJ2-1 TRBV7-2
CASSVSFGQGELFF TGTGCCAGCAGCGTATCTTTTGGGCAGGGCGAGCTGTTTTTT - - TRBJ2-2 TRBV9
CASSPDRTSYEQYF TGTGCCAGCAGTCCCGACAGGACCTCCTACGAGCAGTACTTC - - TRBJ2-7 TRBV6-4
CASSFAGASGNTIYF TGTGCCAGCAGCTTCGCAGGGGCAAGCGGAAACACCATATATTTT once - TRBJ1-3 TRBV7-9
CASSLEGWGYTF TGCGCCAGCAGCTTGGAGGGCTGGGGCTACACCTTC - - TRBJ1-2 TRBV5-1
CASTKSGEETQYF TGTGCCAGCACCAAGAGTGGGGAAGAGACCCAGTACTTC - - TRBJ2-5 TRBV7-2
CASSIRGNTGELFF TGTGCCAGTAGTATAAGGGGAAACACCGGGGAGCTGTTTTTT - - TRBJ2-2 TRBV19